Each of the 21 T cell receptor beta chains below was sequenced from the same sample in a study of blood T cell repertoires in COVID-19. Assay used: immunoSEQ multiplex PCR; TCRdb lists only in-frame clones, some missing. This table holds about 82,000 clones, roughly 89% found once. The sequencing input was PBMCs or T cells enriched from blood (not recorded which). These receptors all stem from a woman between 45 and 65 years old with acute COVID-19.

The chain links TRBV7-3 to TRBJ2-1, with a tentative D call TRBD2 (6 bases). Germline CDR1 is SGHTA and CDR2 is FQGTGA. The germline V and J ends were trimmed by 5 bases and 7 bases, with 12 bases remaining between them. CDR3 length: 13 residues. CDR3 protein: CASSLQGGNEQFF. As DNA, the CDR3 is TGTGCCAGCAGCCTCCAGGGAGGAAATGAGCAGTTCTTC. The variable domain in full, completed from reference TRBV7-3 and TRBJ2-1, reads GAGVSQTPSNKVTEKGKYVELRCDPISGHTALYWYRQSLGQGPEFLIYFQGTGAADDSGLPNDRFFAVRPEGSVSTLKIQRTERGDSAVYLCASSLQGGNEQFFGPGTRLTVL.

The chain carries TRBV9 and TRBJ2-2, with TRBD2 matching 7 bases. Germline-derived CDR1 and CDR2 are SGDLS and YYNGEE. After removal of 6 bases from V and 5 bases from J, the junction contained 1 base not matched to a gene. The CDR3 consists of 12 residues. The CDR3 nucleotides are TGTGCCAGCATGGGGGGGACCGGGGAGCTGTTTTTT. The encoded protein is CASMGGTGELFF.

This clone appeared a single time. The J gene is TRBJ1-2, the V gene TRBV27; 9 nucleotides agree with TRBD1. The CDR3 runs to 14 residues. Germline V gene data show CDR1 as MNHEY and CDR2 as SMNVEV (reference sequence). Trimming cost V 8 bases and J 2 bases; bases outside gene matches: 6. The chain's CDR3 is CASFTGGRNYGYTF. The CDR3 DNA reads as TGTGCCAGCTTCACAGGGGGCAGAAACTATGGCTACACCTTC.

The chain links TRBV19 to TRBJ1-4; possibly TRBD1 for D (6 bases). Germline assignment: CDR1 LNHDA and CDR2 SQIVND (reference sequence). The V gene lost 6 bases and the J gene lost 4 bases, with 15 bases spanning the gap. The CDR3 loop spans 15 amino acids. CDR3 amino acids: CASSRRGAINEKLFF. CDR3 sequence (DNA): TGTGCCAGTAGCCGCCGGGGGGCGATTAATGAAAAACTGTTTTTT.

Here the CDR3 reads CANKGGDRVVNYGYTF. The DNA for the CDR3 is TGTGCCAACAAGGGAGGCGACAGGGTAGTTAACTATGGCTACACCTTC. The chain has TRBV21-1 and TRBJ1-2; the table gives TRBD1 as D, unverified against the DNA. TRBV21-1 is a known pseudogene. This CDR3 contains 16 residues.

V is TRBV5-4 and J is TRBJ2-7; TRBD2 might be the D (6 bases). Trimming cost V 4 bases and J 0 bases, with 11 bases left between them. CDR1 and CDR2 (germline): SGHNT, YYREEE (reference sequence). The CDR3 is 14 residues long. The DNA of the CDR3 is TGTGCCAGCAGCCGGTCGACTAGCTCCTACGAGCAGTACTTC. Its translation: CASSRSTSSYEQYF.

This clone was seen a few times. V is TRBV20-1 and J is TRBJ2-7; D may be TRBD1 (5 bases). The germline V and J ends were trimmed by 2 bases and 6 bases, with 8 bases remaining between them. The CDR3 covers 11 residues. CDR1 and CDR2 (germline): DFQATT, SNEGSKA (reference sequence). CDR3 coding DNA: TGCAGTGCTAGACTGGGGCTCGAGCAGTACTTC. Its protein is CSARLGLEQYF.

The chain combines TRBV5-1 with TRBJ2-1; 9 bases fit TRBD1. Germline CDR1 and CDR2: SGHRS and YFSETQ. The CDR3 sequence is 21 residues long. The V segment lost 3 bases and the J segment 1 base; nucleotides outside the gene matches: 20. CDR3 in DNA: TGCGCCAGCAGCTCCTTCTCTTGGACAGGGGCCCCCTTCATTTCCTACAATGAGCAGTTCTTC. It yields the protein CASSSFSWTGAPFISYNEQFF.

The chain links TRBV5-8 to TRBJ1-3; D may be TRBD1 (6 bases). CDR3 length: 15 residues. The germline V and J ends were trimmed by 5 bases and 0 bases, with 12 bases remaining between them. The germline V gene has CDR1 SGHTS and CDR2 YDEGEE. This chain's CDR3 is CASSSGQHSGNTIYF. The CDR3 DNA reads as TGTGCCAGCAGTTCTGGACAGCACTCTGGAAACACCATATATTTT.

The chain carries TRBV10-3 and TRBJ1-2, with 7 bases matching TRBD1. CDR3 length equals 14 residues. With V trimmed by 4 bases and J by 3 bases, 5 bases remained unmatched. Germline CDR1 is ENHRY and CDR2 is SYGVKD. This CDR3 reads CAISVRDSDYGYTF. In nucleotides, the CDR3 is TGTGCCATCAGTGTTCGGGACAGCGACTATGGCTACACCTTC.

The count of this clone is one. The CDR3 sequence is CASSLTGQGLNTEAFF. Here the CDR3 DNA reads TGTGCCAGCAGCTTAACCGGACAGGGCCTTAACACTGAAGCTTTCTTT. The V gene is TRBV5-4, the J gene TRBJ1-1; the match to TRBD1 covers 8 bases. V was pared by 2 bases and J by 2 bases, with 8 bases of the junction left unmatched. Germline CDR1 SGHNT, CDR2 YYREEE (reference sequence). This CDR3 has 16 amino acids.

The CDR3 loop reads CASSDHPQLYEQYF. CDR3 DNA: TGTGCCAGCAGCGACCACCCACAGCTCTACGAGCAGTACTTC. The chain combines TRBV2 with TRBJ2-7; D is ambiguous. There are 14 residues in the CDR3. The V gene's germline CDR1 is SNHLY and CDR2 FYNNEI. The ends were cut back, 6 bases at V and 3 bases at J, with 15 bases in the middle.

The chain carries TRBV6-5 and TRBJ2-2; maybe TRBD1 (7 bases). From germline, CDR1 is MNHEY and CDR2 SVGAGI. V lost 7 bases and J lost 5, with 17 bases in between. This CDR3 region has 15 residues. In DNA, the CDR3 is TGTGCCAGCAACACAGGGGAGAGCGGGACCGGGGAGCTGTTTTTT. Its protein product is CASNTGESGTGELFF.

V usage is TRBV19 and J usage is TRBJ1-1, with D unclear. V was trimmed by 3 bases and J by 8 bases, leaving 16 bases between them. The CDR3 contains 14 residues. Germline assignment: CDR1 LNHDA and CDR2 SQIVND (reference sequence). The CDR3 region is CASSIENGRGEAFF. The CDR3 bases are TGTGCCAGTAGTATTGAGAACGGCCGAGGGGAAGCTTTCTTT.

The V call is TRBV9, the J call TRBJ1-4, with D maybe TRBD1 (6 bases). The germline CDR1 and CDR2 sequences are SGDLS and YYNGEE. The V gene lost 0 bases and the J gene lost 4 bases, with 10 bases spanning the gap. The CDR3 has 15 residues. The CDR3: CASSVDQGNNEKLFF. The CDR3 region has the DNA TGTGCCAGCAGCGTAGATCAGGGGAATAATGAAAAACTGTTTTTT.

The CDR3 sequence: CASSQAGAVAFF. CDR3 bases: TGTGCCAGCAGCCAAGCAGGGGCCGTAGCTTTCTTT. The V call is TRBV3-1 (or the pseudogene TRBV3-2), the J call TRBJ1-1, with D perhaps matching TRBD1 (6 bases). V lost 1 base, J lost 10 bases, and 10 bases lay in between. Germline CDR1 reads LGHDT; CDR2 reads YNNKEL (reference sequence). CDR3 length: 12 amino acids.

The rearrangement joins TRBV7-2 to TRBJ1-6; tentatively, D is TRBD1 (6 bases). The V end lost 5 bases, the J end lost 5 bases, and 13 bases lay between the germline ends. Germline V lookup: CDR1 SGHTA, CDR2 FQGNSA. This CDR3 spans 15 amino acids. CDR3: CASSLQGGNNSPLHF. As DNA, the CDR3 is TGTGCCAGCAGCCTACAAGGGGGAAATAATTCACCCCTCCACTTT.

This clone occurred a few times. V is TRBV18 and J is TRBJ1-3; 7 positions match TRBD1. The ends lost 3 bases at V and 4 bases at J; junction bases unmatched: 9. The CDR3 sequence is 16 residues long. CDR1 is KGHSH, CDR2 LQKENI, per germline. The CDR3 bases are TGTGCCAGCTCACCGGGACAGTCCGGTTACGGAAACACCATATATTTT. Encoded protein: CASSPGQSGYGNTIYF.

The J gene is TRBJ1-5, the V gene TRBV23-1; D ambiguous. TRBV23-1 is an open reading frame, and its role is uncertain. Deletions cut 3 bases from V and 2 bases from J, with 11 bases between. This CDR3 has 15 residues. In DNA form, the CDR3 reads TGCGCCAGCAGTCATGAGGGTGGTGGCAATCAGCCCCAGCATTTT. Translating gives CASSHEGGGNQPQHF.

The rearrangement uses TRBV7-3 and TRBJ1-3; 7 bases agree with TRBD1. This CDR3 is built from 15 residues. The V segment lost 0 bases and the J segment 2 bases; nucleotides outside the gene matches: 1. In germline, CDR1 is SGHTA, CDR2 FQGTGA. CDR3 DNA: TGTGCCAGCAGCTTAACCCAGGGGGCTGGAAACACCATATATTTT. Encoded protein: CASSLTQGAGNTIYF.

The J gene is TRBJ2-3, the V gene TRBV5-4, with 10 bases identical to TRBD2. CDR1 is SGHNT, CDR2 YYREEE, per germline (reference sequence). The junction had 10 bases not matched to a gene; V was cut back by 4 bases and J by 5 bases. This CDR3 has 16 amino acids. The CDR3 DNA reads as TGTGCCAGCAGCCCGCGGCTAGCGGGAGTGGTAGATACGCAGTATTTT. Protein product: CASSPRLAGVVDTQYF.